This T cell receptor (beta chain) is drawn from a study of blood T cell repertoires in COVID-19. V was shortened by 7 bases and J by 3 bases, with 16 bases between the two germline ends. Germline CDR1 and CDR2: SGHAT and FQNNGV. The CDR3 runs to 16 residues. The protocol was immunoSEQ multiplex PCR, while the TCRdb copy is restricted to in-frame clones and leaves out a portion. The sample records about 60,000 clones, 83% being singletons. This sequence was found in a human donor in a cohort sampled during active COVID-19. Input material: peripheral blood. The chain links TRBV11-2 to TRBJ2-6, with a tentative D call TRBD2 (6 bases). The CDR3, as DNA: TGTGCCAGCACCCCTGGAGGGTTCGGTGGGGCCAACGTCCTGACTTTC. It yields the protein CASTPGGFGGANVLTF.